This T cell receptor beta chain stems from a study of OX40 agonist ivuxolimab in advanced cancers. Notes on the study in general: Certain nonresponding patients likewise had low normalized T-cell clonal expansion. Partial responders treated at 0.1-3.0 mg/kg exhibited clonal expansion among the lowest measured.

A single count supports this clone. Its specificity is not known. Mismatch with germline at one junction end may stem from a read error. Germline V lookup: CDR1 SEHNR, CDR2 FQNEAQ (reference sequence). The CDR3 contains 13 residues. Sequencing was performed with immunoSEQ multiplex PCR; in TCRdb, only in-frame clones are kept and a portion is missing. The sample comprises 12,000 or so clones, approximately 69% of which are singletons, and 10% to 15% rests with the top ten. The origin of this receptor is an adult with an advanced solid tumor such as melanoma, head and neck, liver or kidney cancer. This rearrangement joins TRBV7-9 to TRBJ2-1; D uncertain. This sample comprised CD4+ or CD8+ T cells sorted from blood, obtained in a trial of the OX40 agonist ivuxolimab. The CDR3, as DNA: TGTACCAGCAGCGCGGACCCCTACAATGAGCAGTTCTTC. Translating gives CTSSADPYNEQFF.